The 19 T cell receptor beta chains in this list originate from one sample, sequenced in a study of cytomegalovirus exposure and HLA in healthy donors. PCR used 60 Vbeta primers and 13 Jbeta primers. Clones were sequenced by immunoSEQ multiplex PCR, and TCRdb holds only the in-frame ones, with some missing. This sample's clone table lists roughly 50,000 clones. The sample was PBMCs. Every receptor here comes from a female donor in good health and CMV-seronegative.

CDR3 in amino acids: CASSPSTGFNQPQHF. CDR3 nucleotides: TGTGCCAGTAGTCCCTCGACAGGATTTAATCAGCCCCAGCATTTT. The gene calls are TRBV19 and TRBJ1-5; D possibly corresponds to TRBD1 (6 bases). The CDR3 is 15 amino acids. V was cut by 5 bases and J by 4 bases, with 15 bases left in between. Germline CDR1 and CDR2: LNHDA and SQIVND (reference sequence).

The chain has TRBV7-2 and TRBJ1-6; weak D call: TRBD1 (5 bases). Germline V lookup: CDR1 SGHTA, CDR2 FQGNSA. V was shortened by 2 bases and J by 6 bases, with 11 bases between the two germline ends. The CDR3 runs 15 residues. The chain's CDR3 is CASSLLSGLNSPLHF. CDR3 DNA: TGTGCCAGCAGCTTACTCTCAGGGCTTAATTCACCCCTCCACTTT.

The chain recombines TRBV5-4 with TRBJ1-2, with 7 nucleotides matching TRBD1. J was trimmed by 6 bases and V by 4 bases; bases with no gene match: 9. CDR1 and CDR2 from the germline V gene are SGHNT and YYREEE (reference sequence). The CDR3 runs 14 residues. CDR3 sequence (DNA): TGTGCCAGCAGCATAGACAGGGCGCTGAATGGCTACACCTTC. It encodes CASSIDRALNGYTF.

The chain is built from TRBV15 and TRBJ2-4, with D maybe TRBD2 (6 bases). The germline V gene encodes CDR1 LNHNV and CDR2 YYDKDF (reference sequence). Trimming took 0 bases from V and 3 from J, leaving 12 bases between them. The CDR3 spans 16 residues. CDR3 in amino acids: CATSRDRGGSKNIQYF. In DNA form, the CDR3 reads TGTGCCACCAGCAGAGATCGGGGAGGTAGCAAAAACATTCAGTACTTC.

About this clone: The junction and the germline gene differ at one end; a read error may be behind it. J is TRBJ2-2 and V is TRBV7-9; maybe TRBD1 (6 bases). This CDR3 contains 14 residues. Germline V gene lookup returns CDR1 SEHNR and CDR2 FQNEAQ (reference sequence). CDR3 nucleotides: TGTGCCAGCACAAAGAGGGGGAACTCCGGGGAGCTGTTTTTT. Its protein is CASTKRGNSGELFF. Based on the CDR3 plus reference TRBV7-9 and TRBJ2-2, the full variable domain is DTGVSQNPRHKITKRGQNVTFRCDPISEHNRLYWYRQTLGQGPEFLTYFQNEAQLEKSRLLSDRFSAERPKGSFSTLEIQRTEQGDSAMYLCASTKRGNSGELFFGEGSRLTVL.

J is TRBJ1-2 and V is TRBV4-1; D is undetermined. Trimming took 0 bases from V and 5 from J, leaving 4 bases between them. This CDR3 region has 12 residues. CDR1 MGHRA and CDR2 YSYEKL come from the germline V gene. This CDR3 reads CASSQERYGYTF. CDR3 DNA: TGCGCCAGCAGCCAAGAGAGGTATGGCTACACCTTC.

The chain recombines TRBV29-1 with TRBJ1-1, with a possible D match to TRBD1 (5 bases). This CDR3 contains 11 residues. CDR1 is SQVTM, CDR2 ANQGSEA, per germline. Trimming removed 4 bases at V and 8 bases at J, with 11 bases between. The CDR3 protein is CSVVVGGEAFF. For the CDR3, the DNA is TGCAGCGTTGTAGTCGGGGGGGAAGCTTTCTTT.

The CDR3, as DNA: TGCGCCAGCCGTTGGGCTAGCGGTACAGATACGCAGTATTTT. Its protein product is CASRWASGTDTQYF. The V call is TRBV5-1, the J call TRBJ2-3, with 7 bases identical to TRBD2. The V segment lost 7 bases and the J segment 3 bases; nucleotides outside the gene matches: 8. The CDR3 totals 14 residues. Per germline, CDR1 SGHRS and CDR2 YFSETQ.

The J gene is TRBJ2-1, the V gene TRBV10-2; 11 nucleotides match TRBD2. V gave up 10 bases and J gave up 7 bases; unmatched junction bases: 12. CDR1 is WSHSY and CDR2 is SAAADI in the germline V gene. The CDR3 is 15 amino acids. CDR3 nucleotide sequence: TGCGCCACCAGACTACTAGCGGGAGTACGGAATGAGCAGTTCTTC. Its translation is CATRLLAGVRNEQFF.

J is TRBJ1-1 and V is TRBV19, with 7 bases aligning to TRBD1. Unmatched junction bases numbered 6, after V lost 5 bases and J lost 0 bases. The CDR3 runs 15 residues. Germline CDR1 LNHDA, CDR2 SQIVND (reference sequence). CDR3 in amino acids: CASSPDRAMNTEAFF. Here the CDR3 DNA reads TGTGCCAGTAGTCCAGACAGGGCGATGAACACTGAAGCTTTCTTT.

The chain employs TRBV29-1 and TRBJ2-5; D unresolved. V was cut by 7 bases and J by 4 bases, with 25 bases left in between. The germline gives CDR1 SQVTM, CDR2 ANQGSEA. The CDR3 is 16 amino acids. The CDR3: CSAADPPAASGETQYF. The DNA for the CDR3 is TGCAGCGCCGCCGATCCGCCCGCAGCGTCGGGAGAGACCCAGTACTTC.

The chain is built from TRBV6-1 and TRBJ2-3, with TRBD1 matching over 11 bases. The CDR3 extends over 14 amino acids. Germline V lookup: CDR1 MNHNS, CDR2 SASEGT. With 3 bases clipped from V and 4 bases from J, the junction kept 0 bases outside the gene matches. This CDR3 is CASSEGQGADTQYF. In DNA form, the CDR3 reads TGTGCCAGCAGTGAGGGACAGGGGGCAGATACGCAGTATTTT.

The rearrangement joins TRBV7-2 to TRBJ1-1; the D gene is possibly TRBD1 (6 bases). CDR1 is SGHTA, CDR2 FQGNSA, per germline. Trimming left V 5 bases short and J 1 base short, with 17 bases between. CDR3 length: 16 residues. In DNA, the CDR3 is TGTGCCAGCAGCCACCCACAGGGATACGCGAACACTGAAGCTTTCTTT. Translation: CASSHPQGYANTEAFF.

This chain joins TRBV29-1 and TRBJ2-6; D may be TRBD1 (6 bases). CDR1 is SQVTM, CDR2 ANQGSEA, per germline. V lost 4 bases and J 1 base, leaving 14 bases between the germline ends. The CDR3 totals 16 residues. The CDR3 loop is CSVVDRPSSGANVLTF. In nucleotides, the CDR3 is TGCAGCGTTGTCGACAGGCCCAGTTCTGGGGCCAACGTCCTGACTTTC.

The chain uses TRBV7-2 and TRBJ2-7; possible D gene TRBD2, 6 bases. Germline V gives CDR1 SGHTA, CDR2 FQGNSA. This CDR3 spans 12 amino acids. The ends were cut back, 7 bases at V and 3 bases at J, with 10 bases in the middle. CDR3: CASTGVIYEQYF. The CDR3 DNA reads TGTGCCAGCACGGGAGTAATCTACGAGCAGTACTTC.

CDR3 sequence (DNA): TGTGCCAGCAGCACCGCGGGAGTGAGGGAGACCCAGTACTTC. Translated, it gives CASSTAGVRETQYF. The chain joins TRBV5-6 to TRBJ2-5; 7 bases line up with TRBD2. Germline V lookup: CDR1 SGHDT, CDR2 YYEEEE. CDR3 length: 14 residues. V was pared by 4 bases and J by 5 bases, with 8 bases of the junction left unmatched.

This chain connects TRBV9 to TRBJ2-1, with a tentative D call TRBD2 (6 bases). CDR1 and CDR2 (germline): SGDLS, YYNGEE. The CDR3 spans 15 residues. The germline V and J ends were trimmed by 0 bases and 4 bases, with 11 bases remaining between them. CDR3 DNA sequence: TGTGCCAGCAGCGTAGTGGCGGGGAATTACAATGAGCAGTTCTTC. Translating it yields CASSVVAGNYNEQFF.

The chain couples TRBV5-1 to TRBJ2-1; 8 bases line up with TRBD2. The CDR3 contains 14 residues. Germline assignment: CDR1 SGHRS and CDR2 YFSETQ. V was clipped by 2 bases and J by 7 bases; unmatched bases: 5. CDR3 in DNA: TGCGCCAGCAGCTTCAGCGGGAGTACGAATGAGCAGTTCTTC. As protein: CASSFSGSTNEQFF.

This chain connects TRBV28 to TRBJ1-1, with D possibly TRBD1 on 6 matching bases. The CDR3 spans 15 residues. Per germline, CDR1 MDHEN and CDR2 SYDVKM. The V end was cut by 10 bases, the J end by 5 bases, with 23 bases between. CDR3 residues: CATRKIRGTITEAFF. The CDR3 DNA follows: TGTGCCACACGGAAAATAAGGGGGACGATTACTGAAGCTTTCTTT.